This TCR beta chain was identified in a study of T cell responses to AZD1222 COVID-19 vaccine listed by TCRdb under 2021. Describing the broader study: Because spike-specific TCR depth and breadth did not differ between the two schedules, AZD1222 recipients who got a second dose at roughly 4 weeks were pooled with those who got a second dose at roughly 12 weeks. A total of more than 230 trial participants underwent TCR sequencing, of whom approximately 200 had received two doses of AZD1222 and around 26 had received two doses of the MenACWY control vaccine. Trial participants were enrolled into age subgroups of 18-55, 56-69 and 70-plus years, which contained about 150, 28 and 57 TCR-sequenced participants, respectively.

The CDR3 regions of human TCRbeta chains were analyzed by immunosequencing. The paper's processing steps were these. Repertoire TCRs were matched against a reference library of SARS-CoV-2-specific TCRs generated with the MIRA antigen-specificity platform. Breadth was defined as the fraction of unique TCRs that were SARS-CoV-2-associated, and depth was defined as the fraction of total T cells that were SARS-CoV-2-associated. Using the MIRA data, every spike-specific TCR was mapped to the spike region that the TCR reacted to and assigned to either a CD4 or a CD8 class. Log10-transformed breadth and depth values were compared by one-way ANOVA with Sidak's multiple comparisons tests. TCRdb obtained this table from immuneACCESS and retained in-frame rearrangements with V and J assigned. These tables miss some clones; where compared with another copy, unresolved V genes account for less than half of the shortfall, and the remainder is unexplained. V and J calls and clone size follow that table, whereas D and trimming were derived from the DNA. The sample includes around 200,000 clones, with 80% to 90% observed a single time. The ten top clones hold 0.45% to 0.55% of the sample.

In the case of this clone: It has no known antigen specificity. No quality values exist for individual bases; no much larger clone is one base distant.

The germline V gene yields MNHEY for CDR1 and SVGAGI for CDR2. The cysteine opens and the phenylalanine closes a CDR3 of 13 amino acids. Of all the DNA, just the CDR3 is kept, 39 bases in frame from base 1. Deletion took 6 bases off V and 10 bases off J, with a span of 15 bases between the germline ends. Sample time point, as interpreted from the label and publication: baseline before first vaccination. Vaccinee samples came from UK trials COV001 and COV002, including a single-blind randomized controlled phase 2/3 trial of AZD1222 (ChAdOx1 nCoV-19) in healthy adults. Trial participant PBMC samples were collected at day 0 and day 28 after the second dose for TCRbeta chain sequencing. General findings and caveats noted by the study authors: The 56-69-year group was small, and its depth increase did not reach significance, likely because of low power. Nearly half of unique spike-specific TCRs reportedly recognized epitopes outside regions mutated in the B.1.351 and B.1.1.7 variants. Vaccine-associated CD4 TCRs spanned the whole spike protein, with dominant responses in regions 160-218 and 743-854. Only six or seven AZD1222 recipients were SARS-CoV-2 seropositive at baseline, limiting conclusions about previously exposed vaccinees. A significant rise in spike-specific TCR breadth and depth was observed after two AZD1222 doses relative to day 0 and relative to MenACWY recipients. Because no samples from the day 14 peak response were available, repertoires could be characterized only after the peak T cell response. Most participants were white British and females outnumbered males, and the authors suggested that clonal diversity may have been underestimated.

This sequence uses TRBV6-5 and TRBJ1-4, and possibly TRBD1, on 5 matching bases. This receptor was taken from an adult in good health. Sequenced here: peripheral blood, sampled on day 0 of AZD1222 vaccination. The DNA is TGTGCCAGCAGCCCGGGACCAGAAGGAAAACTGTTTTTT. Its amino acids are CASSPGPEGKLFF.